This TCR beta chain was identified during a study of OX40 agonist ivuxolimab in advanced cancers. Study-wide context: The costimulatory receptor OX40 (CD134) was targeted by ivuxolimab, a fully human IgG2 agonistic monoclonal antibody. The dose-escalation cohort was 80% to 90% male with a mean age of about 58 years, ranging from roughly 23 to 79. Prior anti-PD-1, anti-PD-L1 or anti-CTLA-4 therapy was permitted, and checkpoint inhibitors had been received by roughly 40% of dose-escalation patients. Partial responses occurred in three dose-escalation patients: two with cutaneous melanoma and one with hepatocellular carcinoma. Of the 50 to 55 dose-escalation patients, hepatocellular carcinoma was present in 19, melanoma in some 15, renal cell carcinoma in 9 and head and neck cancer in 9. Peripheral TCRbeta sequencing was intended to test whether TCR sequence diversity was altered and clonal T-cell expansion was caused by ivuxolimab. Intravenous ivuxolimab was administered to patients every 2 weeks at six dose levels: 0.01, 0.1, 0.3, 1.5, 3 and 10 mg/kg. The paper describes the monotherapy dose-escalation part (N = 52 patients) of the phase I trial of ivuxolimab.

Compared with germline, V lacks 2 bases and J lacks 3 bases; bases without a gene match: 3. Its CDR3 holds 15 amino acids, cysteine through phenylalanine. The only DNA kept is the CDR3, 45 bases in frame from the first base. Based on the germline V gene, the CDR1 and CDR2 sequences are MDHEN and SYDVKM. What the authors observed across the whole study: Low levels of normalized T-cell clonal expansion were also seen in some patients who did not respond. The antigen specificity of the peripheral T cells that underwent clonal expansion was not determined. In partial responders in the 0.1-3.0 mg/kg groups, normalized peripheral clonal expansion was found to be among the lowest, especially among CD8+ T cells. After ivuxolimab, CD8+ T cells had more expanded clones than CD4+ T cells on average. At doses from 0.1 to 3.0 mg/kg, clonal expansion was seen in both CD4+ and CD8+ blood T cells between baseline and week 6.

With respect to this clone: Its antigen is not yet known. No much larger clonotype is one base removed from it; base qualities were not supplied.

Genomic DNA was isolated from the sorted cells so that the TCRbeta CDR3 region could be sequenced. The immunoSEQ Assay was used to sequence the TCRbeta CDR3 regions. What TCRdb holds here is the immuneACCESS table cut down to in-frame rearrangements. Part of the clones is not present; checked against another copy, under half of the missing clones reflect an unresolved V gene, and the others are unexplained. For this sample there are some 11,000 clones; around nine tenths appear just once. The biggest ten clones account for about 30% of the sample. Patients with autoimmune disease history or receiving systemic immunosuppression were excluded from the trial. Peripheral blood for TCR sequencing was collected from all dose cohorts at baseline, on cycle 4 day 1, and on cycle 7 day 1. The samples were drawn from a first-in-human, open-label, multicenter phase I dose-escalation trial of ivuxolimab. Adults with locally advanced or metastatic head and neck squamous cell, hepatocellular, melanoma or renal cell carcinoma were enrolled in the trial. Before TCR sequencing, CD4+ and CD8+ T cells were separately sorted from peripheral blood.

Sample: CD4+ or CD8+ T cells sorted from blood, taken in a trial of the OX40 agonist ivuxolimab. This TCR was recovered from an adult with an advanced solid tumor such as melanoma, head and neck, liver or kidney cancer. The rearranged segments are TRBV28 and TRBJ2-3, and TRBD2 aligns with 9 junction nucleotides. In nucleotides, the sequence is TGTGCCAGCAGTTTAGGCGGGGGGGAGACAGATACGCAGTATTTT. Its protein reads: CASSLGGGETDTQYF. Here the CDR3 is joined to the reference TRBV28 and TRBJ2-3 genes, and the full variable domain is: DVKVTQSSRYLVKRTGEKVFLECVQDMDHENMFWYRQDPGLGLRLIYFSYDVKMKEKGDIPEGYSVSREKKERFSLILESASTNQTSMYLCASSLGGGETDTQYFGPGTRLTVL.